The rows below give T cell receptor beta chains drawn from one sample of a study of cytomegalovirus exposure and HLA in healthy donors. Assay: immunoSEQ multiplex PCR; the TCRdb copy retains only in-frame clones and omits some. The data hold some 150,000 clones, with about four fifths observed a single time. The sequenced material came from PBMCs. The source is a man aged 45-65 years in good health and CMV-seropositive. CDR3s include the opening cysteine and the closing phenylalanine or tryptophan. The D gene is left open where the match is weak. Size is omitted from some rows. Given values are once, few, many or a class for expanded clones.

CDR3 length	D gene	clone size	V gene	J gene	CDR3 protein	CDR3 DNA
16	TRBD2	NA	TRBV10-3	TRBJ2-3	CAISEPTSGGEDTQYF	TGTGCCATCAGTGAGCCGACTAGCGGGGGCGAAGATACGCAGTATTTT
14	TRBD1	NA	TRBV6-1	TRBJ2-2	CASRPRGPTGELFF	TGTGCCAGCAGACCCAGGGGGCCCACCGGGGAGCTGTTTTTT
17	NA	NA	TRBV27	TRBJ2-1	CASWSMARELGRAEQFF	TGTGCCAGCTGGAGTATGGCTCGAGAACTAGGGCGCGCTGAGCAGTTCTTC
15	NA	NA	TRBV27	TRBJ2-1	CASSLGNRVLNEQFF	TGTGCCAGCAGTTTAGGTAATCGGGTCCTCAATGAGCAGTTCTTC
14	NA	NA	TRBV7-5	TRBJ2-3	CARTIGGRRDTQYF	TGTGCCAGAACGATAGGGGGTCGTAGAGATACGCAGTATTTT
15	NA	many	TRBV28	TRBJ2-7	CASSSTSTGAYEQYF	TGTGCCAGCAGTTCGACCTCGACAGGAGCCTACGAGCAGTACTTC
15	TRBD1	NA	TRBV9	TRBJ1-2	CASSVGQGGSYGYTF	TGTGCCAGCAGCGTGGGACAGGGGGGGTCCTATGGCTACACCTTC
12	NA	NA	TRBV28	TRBJ2-7	CASSQDSYEQYF	TGTGCCAGCAGTCAGGACTCCTACGAGCAGTACTTC
16	NA	NA	TRBV11-2	TRBJ2-1	CASSTGGWSSYNEQFF	TGTGCCAGCAGCACGGGGGGCTGGAGCTCCTACAATGAGCAGTTCTTC
14	NA	NA	TRBV21-1	TRBJ2-7	CASVKREGPYEQYF	TGTGCCAGCGTGAAGCGGGAGGGCCCTTACGAGCAGTACTTC
19	TRBD1	NA	TRBV7-9	TRBJ1-2	CASSLEGRAGGRANYGYTF	TGTGCCAGCAGCTTAGAGGGGCGCGCAGGGGGAAGAGCTAACTATGGCTACACCTTC
14	NA	NA	TRBV6-5	TRBJ2-3	CASRTRTSGNTQYF	TGTGCCAGCAGGACCAGGACCTCAGGGAATACGCAGTATTTT
16	NA	NA	TRBV5-6	TRBJ1-2	CASRRASRPYQYGYTF	TGTGCCAGCAGGAGGGCCAGCCGTCCCTACCAGTATGGCTACACCTTC
14	TRBD1	NA	TRBV5-1	TRBJ1-4	CASSPGTANEKLFF	TGCGCCAGCAGCCCTGGGACAGCTAATGAAAAACTGTTTTTT
13	TRBD1	few	TRBV6-5	TRBJ1-1	CASRQGPGTEAFF	TGTGCCAGCCGACAGGGGCCGGGGACTGAAGCTTTCTTT
14	TRBD2	NA	TRBV6-4	TRBJ2-7	CAYPGLAGCYEQYF	TGTGCATATCCGGGACTAGCGGGATGCTACGAGCAGTACTTC
15	NA	NA	TRBV10-3	TRBJ2-1	CAISGSQGNRYEQFF	TGTGCCATCAGTGGTAGTCAGGGGAACCGCTATGAGCAGTTCTTC
15	TRBD1	NA	TRBV7-6	TRBJ1-1	CASSSGQGVGTEAFF	TGTGCCAGCAGCTCAGGACAGGGAGTAGGGACTGAAGCTTTCTTT
16	TRBD2	NA	TRBV23-1	TRBJ2-7	CASTVRTSGRHYEQYF	TGCGCCAGCACCGTTCGGACTAGCGGGAGGCATTACGAGCAGTACTTC
13	TRBD2	NA	TRBV30	TRBJ2-5	CAWSVLAGGEQYF	TGTGCCTGGAGTGTTCTAGCGGGAGGTGAGCAGTACTTC
12	NA	NA	TRBV29-1	TRBJ2-1	CSVERSGAVLFF	TGCAGCGTTGAGAGGTCGGGAGCGGTTTTGTTCTTC
13	NA	NA	TRBV5-1	TRBJ2-1	CASSFESIGEQFF	TGCGCCAGCAGCTTTGAGTCCATTGGTGAGCAGTTCTTC
15	NA	NA	TRBV7-9	TRBJ2-5	CASSKKGQGEETQYF	TGTGCCAGCAGCAAGAAAGGTCAGGGTGAGGAGACCCAGTACTTC
15	NA	NA	TRBV5-4	TRBJ2-7	CASSLDGVQSYEQYF	TGTGCCAGCAGCTTGGACGGGGTCCAGTCCTACGAGCAGTACTTC
17	NA	NA	TRBV28	TRBJ1-6	CASSFGGGYSYNSPLHF	TGTGCCAGCAGTTTTGGGGGGGGATACTCCTATAATTCACCCCTCCACTTT
15	TRBD1	once	TRBV15	TRBJ2-5	CATSRGDRTQETQYF	TGTGCCACCAGCAGAGGGGACAGAACCCAAGAGACCCAGTACTTC
13	NA	NA	TRBV13	TRBJ1-1	CASSLGAKLEAFF	TGTGCCAGCAGCTTAGGCGCGAAGTTAGAAGCTTTCTTT
14	TRBD2	NA	TRBV5-1	TRBJ2-3	CASSTGTSDDTQYF	TGCGCCAGCAGCACCGGGACTAGCGACGATACGCAGTATTTT
15	TRBD2	NA	TRBV5-6	TRBJ2-7	CASSSATSGPYEQYF	TGTGCCAGCAGCTCAGCGACTAGCGGCCCCTACGAGCAGTACTTC
15	TRBD1	once	TRBV7-8	TRBJ1-2	CASSMDRGFPPGYTF	TGTGCCAGCAGCATGGACAGGGGGTTCCCGCCCGGCTACACCTTC
15	NA	NA	TRBV14	TRBJ2-7	CASSHGAAPGDEQYF	TGTGCCAGCAGCCATGGCGCCGCCCCAGGGGACGAGCAGTACTTC
17	TRBD2	NA	TRBV4-2	TRBJ2-5	CASSQDSGRASGETQYF	TGTGCCAGCAGCCAAGATAGCGGGAGGGCCTCGGGGGAGACCCAGTACTTC
15	NA	NA	TRBV2	TRBJ1-1	CASSDRSTGNTEAFF	TGTGCCAGCAGTGACCGGTCTACAGGGAACACTGAAGCTTTCTTT
16	TRBD1	NA	TRBV7-8	TRBJ1-5	CASSSGQGLINQPQHF	TGTGCCAGCAGCTCGGGACAGGGGCTAATAAATCAGCCCCAGCATTTT
16	TRBD1	few	TRBV5-1	TRBJ2-2	CASSWDRMGNTGELFF	TGCGCCAGCAGCTGGGACAGGATGGGGAACACCGGGGAGCTGTTTTTT
13	NA	NA	TRBV7-8	TRBJ2-7	CASSGRQISEQYF	TGTGCCAGCAGCGGGCGACAGATCTCCGAGCAGTACTTC
13	NA	NA	TRBV4-1	TRBJ2-4	CASSQETRGIQYF	TGCGCCAGCAGCCAAGAGACTAGGGGTATTCAGTACTTC
17	TRBD2	NA	TRBV2	TRBJ2-7	CASTTGTSGSWSYEQYF	TGTGCCAGCACCACCGGGACTAGCGGGAGTTGGTCCTACGAGCAGTACTTC
13	TRBD1	few	TRBV18	TRBJ2-5	CASSPGTEETQYF	TGTGCCAGCTCACCCGGGACAGAAGAGACCCAGTACTTC
15	NA	NA	TRBV5-8	TRBJ1-1	CASSLRQNGATEAFF	TGTGCCAGCAGCTTGAGACAGAACGGCGCCACTGAAGCTTTCTTT
14	TRBD2	NA	TRBV27	TRBJ2-7	CASSSAGEGYEQYF	TGTGCCAGCAGTTCAGCGGGAGAGGGCTACGAGCAGTACTTC
15	TRBD1	NA	TRBV7-9	TRBJ1-4	CASSRQGAKGEKLFF	TGTGCCAGCAGCCGACAGGGGGCGAAGGGTGAAAAACTGTTTTTT
14	TRBD1	NA	TRBV18	TRBJ2-5	CASSPPGQGETQYF	TGTGCCAGCTCACCCCCGGGACAGGGTGAGACCCAGTACTTC